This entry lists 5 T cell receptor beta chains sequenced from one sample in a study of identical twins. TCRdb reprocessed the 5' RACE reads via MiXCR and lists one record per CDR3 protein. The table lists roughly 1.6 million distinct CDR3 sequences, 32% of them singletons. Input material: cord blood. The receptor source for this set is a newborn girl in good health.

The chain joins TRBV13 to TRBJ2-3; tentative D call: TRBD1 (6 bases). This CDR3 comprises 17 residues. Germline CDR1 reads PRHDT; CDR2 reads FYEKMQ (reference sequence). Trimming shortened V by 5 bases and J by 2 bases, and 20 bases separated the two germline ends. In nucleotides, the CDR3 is TGTGCCAGCAGCCACGTCGGGGTGCAGGGGATCACAGATACGCAGTATTTT. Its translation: CASSHVGVQGITDTQYF.

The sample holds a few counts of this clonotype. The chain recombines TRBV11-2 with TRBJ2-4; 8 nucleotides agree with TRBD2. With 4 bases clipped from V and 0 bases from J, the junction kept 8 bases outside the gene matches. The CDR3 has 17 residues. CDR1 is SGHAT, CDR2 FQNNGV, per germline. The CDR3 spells CASSSRGGPIAKNIQYF. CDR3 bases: TGTGCCAGCAGCTCCCGGGGGGGCCCAATAGCCAAAAACATTCAGTACTTC. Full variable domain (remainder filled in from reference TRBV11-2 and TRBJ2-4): EAGVAQSPRYKIIEKRQSVAFWCNPISGHATLYWYQQILGQGPKLLIQFQNNGVVDDSQLPKDRFSAERLKGVDSTLKIQPAKLEDSAVYLCASSSRGGPIAKNIQYFGAGTRLSVL.

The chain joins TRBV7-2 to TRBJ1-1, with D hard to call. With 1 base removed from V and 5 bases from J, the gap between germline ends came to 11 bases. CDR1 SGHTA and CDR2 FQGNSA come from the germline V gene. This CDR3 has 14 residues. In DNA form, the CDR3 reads TGTGCCAGCAGCTTAGGTGTGGCGAGGACTGAAGCTTTCTTT. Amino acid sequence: CASSLGVARTEAFF. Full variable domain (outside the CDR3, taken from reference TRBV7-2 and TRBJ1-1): GAGVSQSPSNKVTEKGKDVELRCDPISGHTALYWYRQSLGQGLEFLIYFQGNSAPDKSGLPSDRFSAERTGGSVSTLTIQRTQQEDSAVYLCASSLGVARTEAFFGQGTRLTVV.

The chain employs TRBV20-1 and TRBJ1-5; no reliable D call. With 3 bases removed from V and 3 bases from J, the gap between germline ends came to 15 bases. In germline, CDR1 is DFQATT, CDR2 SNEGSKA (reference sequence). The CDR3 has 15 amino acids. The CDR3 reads CSASRSWRVNQPQHF. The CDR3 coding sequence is TGCAGTGCTAGTAGGTCTTGGCGGGTCAATCAGCCCCAGCATTTT.

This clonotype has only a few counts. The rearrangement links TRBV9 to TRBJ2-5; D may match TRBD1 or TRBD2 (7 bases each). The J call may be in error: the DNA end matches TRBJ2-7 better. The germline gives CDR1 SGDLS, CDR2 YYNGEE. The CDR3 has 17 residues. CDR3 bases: TGTGCCAGCAGCGTAGCTTCCTCAGGGGGGACTACTAACGAGCAGTACTTC. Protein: CASSVASSGGTTNEQYF.